These 28 T cell receptor beta chains were all obtained from the same sample, sequenced in a study of OX40 agonist ivuxolimab in advanced cancers. Sequencing was performed with immunoSEQ multiplex PCR; in TCRdb, only in-frame clones are kept and a portion is missing. In the table there are about 73,000 clones, over 75% of which are singletons. Material: CD4+ or CD8+ T cells sorted from blood, obtained in a trial of the OX40 agonist ivuxolimab. The source is an adult with an advanced solid tumor such as melanoma, head and neck, liver or kidney cancer.

The chain joins TRBV7-9 to TRBJ2-1, with 10 bases that match TRBD1. The CDR3 is made up of 18 amino acids. The germline gives CDR1 SEHNR, CDR2 FQNEAQ (reference sequence). After removal of 0 bases from V and 7 bases from J, the junction contained 12 bases not matched to a gene. The CDR3 loop is CASSLARTGGFRRNEQFF. The CDR3 DNA reads as TGTGCCAGCAGCTTAGCGAGGACAGGGGGTTTTAGGCGGAATGAGCAGTTCTTC.

J is TRBJ2-2 and V is TRBV5-8; D is possibly TRBD1 or TRBD2 (6 bases each). The V end was cut by 4 bases, the J end by 6 bases, with 19 bases between. This CDR3 contains 16 residues. The germline CDR1 and CDR2 sequences are SGHTS and YDEGEE. The CDR3 DNA reads TGTGCCAGCAGCCGGGGGCTTCCAGACAGGCCCGGGGAGCTGTTTTTT. It is translated as CASSRGLPDRPGELFF.

This sequence joins TRBV5-1 and TRBJ2-7; TRBD1 matches 12 bases. Germline-derived CDR1 and CDR2 are SGHRS and YFSETQ. This CDR3 has 14 residues. The junction had 3 bases not matched to a gene; V was cut back by 4 bases and J by 4 bases. DNA of the CDR3: TGCGCCAGCAGCCCGGGACAGGGGGCGTACGAGCAGTACTTC. Protein product: CASSPGQGAYEQYF.

In its sample, this clone was seen a few times. CDR3: CASSRRAASGSLNEQFF. In DNA form, the CDR3 reads TGTGCCAGCAGCCGAAGAGCGGCTAGCGGGAGTTTAAATGAGCAGTTCTTC. The chain joins TRBV7-2 to TRBJ2-1, with TRBD2 matching 10 bases. Germline loops: CDR1 SGHTA, CDR2 FQGNSA. J gave up 7 bases and V 5 bases, and 14 bases lay outside the gene matches. This CDR3 is 17 amino acids long.

With regard to this clone: At one of its ends the junction is not consistent with the germline gene, which may arise from a read error. The chain's CDR3 is CSANVGPQGDF. CDR3 coding DNA: TGCAGTGCCAACGTCGGGCCGCAAGGGGACTTC. V and J are TRBV20-1 and TRBJ1-2; possible D gene TRBD1, 5 bases. This CDR3 region has 11 residues. Germline assignment: CDR1 DFQATT and CDR2 SNEGSKA (reference sequence).

The rearrangement uses TRBV5-6 and TRBJ1-2; 7 bases are shared with TRBD1. Germline-derived CDR1 and CDR2 are SGHDT and YYEEEE. Trimming cost V 6 bases and J 5 bases; bases outside gene matches: 13. The CDR3 is 15 amino acids. This CDR3 is CASTQSRDSPYGYTF. Here the CDR3 DNA reads TGTGCCAGCACCCAATCCAGGGACAGCCCGTATGGCTACACCTTC.

The genes are TRBV7-3 and TRBJ2-5; 14 bases match TRBD2. The germline gives CDR1 SGHTA, CDR2 FQGTGA. This CDR3 comprises 17 residues. J lost 5 bases, V lost 4 bases, and 9 bases had no gene match. The CDR3 coding sequence is TGTGCCAGCAGCTCCAGAGGGACTAGCGGGAGATACGAGACCCAGTACTTC. Translated: CASSSRGTSGRYETQYF.

This chain links TRBV29-1 with TRBJ1-1; perhaps TRBD1 as D (6 bases). Between the trimmed V and J ends, which lost 7 bases and 4 bases, there was a span of 13 bases. Germline values: CDR1 SQVTM, CDR2 ANQGSEA. The CDR3 has 12 amino acids. The CDR3 loop is CSARDRTTEAFF. The CDR3 coding sequence is TGCAGCGCTAGAGACAGGACCACTGAAGCTTTCTTT.

The chain recombines TRBV7-8 with TRBJ1-5; perhaps TRBD1 as D (5 bases). Trimming took 5 bases from V and 7 from J, leaving 9 bases between them. CDR1 is SGHVS and CDR2 is FQNEAQ in the germline V gene. This CDR3 is 12 amino acids long. The CDR3 nucleotides are TGTGCCAGCAGCCAATCAGGGCAGCCCCAGCATTTT. As protein: CASSQSGQPQHF.

This chain uses TRBV7-9 with TRBJ1-2; D call uncertain. V was pared by 4 bases and J by 7 bases, with 16 bases between. CDR1 and CDR2 from the germline V gene are SEHNR and FQNEAQ (reference sequence). The CDR3 is 14 residues long. The CDR3 nucleotides are TGTGCCAGCAGCTCTCCGACGGCTACCGGTGGCTACACCTTC. Translated, it gives CASSSPTATGGYTF.

The chain couples TRBV5-8 to TRBJ1-2, with D possibly matching TRBD1 (5 bases). Germline V lookup: CDR1 SGHTS, CDR2 YDEGEE. V lost 1 base and J 4 bases, leaving 11 bases between the germline ends. There are 14 residues in the CDR3. The CDR3 nucleotides are TGTGCCAGCAGCTTGCCCGACAGACGCTATGGCTACACCTTC. It specifies CASSLPDRRYGYTF.

V usage is TRBV5-8 and J usage is TRBJ2-7; 7 bases line up with TRBD1. The CDR3 covers 14 residues. CDR1 is SGHTS, CDR2 YDEGEE, per germline. Germline trimming cut 4 bases from V and 3 bases from J; bases unmatched to any gene: 7. CDR3 in DNA: TGTGCCAGCAGCCAAGGGACAGACTTCTACGAGCAGTACTTC. It yields the protein CASSQGTDFYEQYF.

The rearrangement links TRBV27 to TRBJ1-5, with D uncertain. V was cut by 5 bases and J by 4 bases, with 9 bases left in between. Germline lookup yields CDR1 MNHEY and CDR2 SMNVEV (reference sequence). This CDR3 comprises 13 residues. The CDR3 here is CASSPERNQPQHF. CDR3 DNA sequence: TGTGCCAGCAGTCCCGAACGGAATCAGCCCCAGCATTTT.

The rearrangement joins TRBV28 to TRBJ2-7; possibly TRBD1 for D (5 bases). V dropped 6 bases and J dropped 2 bases, with 11 bases sitting between them. Germline V gene data show CDR1 as MDHEN and CDR2 as SYDVKM. CDR3 length: 13 residues. In DNA, the CDR3 is TGTGCCAGCAGGCCCCAGGGAACCTACGAGCAGTACTTC. Protein: CASRPQGTYEQYF.

The V gene is TRBV29-1, the J gene TRBJ2-3; the match to TRBD1 covers 8 bases. This CDR3 is 16 amino acids long. The junction had 17 bases not matched to a gene; V was cut back by 4 bases and J by 8 bases. Germline lookup yields CDR1 SQVTM and CDR2 ANQGSEA. DNA for the CDR3: TGCAGCGTTGGGGTGACAGGGGCTCTCAATGGGGGTACGCAGTATTTT. Its translation is CSVGVTGALNGGTQYF.

Only a few counts were recorded for this clone. The rearrangement joins TRBV5-4 to TRBJ2-7, with D possibly TRBD1 on 5 matching bases. The germline V gene encodes CDR1 SGHNT and CDR2 YYREEE (reference sequence). The V end was cut by 5 bases, the J end by 7 bases, with 19 bases between. The CDR3 spans 14 residues. The chain's CDR3 is CASSKRAQGWEQYF. The CDR3 DNA is TGTGCCAGCAGTAAGCGAGCGCAGGGCTGGGAGCAGTACTTC. Using reference TRBV5-4 and TRBJ2-7 for the parts outside the CDR3, the full variable domain is ETGVTQSPTHLIKTRGQQVTLRCSSQSGHNTVSWYQQALGQGPQFIFQYYREEENGRGNFPPRFSGLQFPNYSSELNVNALELDDSALYLCASSKRAQGWEQYFGPGTRLTVT.

This rearrangement joins TRBV18 to TRBJ2-7; D is possibly TRBD1 or TRBD2 (5 bases each). V lost 5 bases and J 4 bases, leaving 9 bases between the germline ends. CDR3 length equals 12 residues. The germline V gene encodes CDR1 KGHSH and CDR2 LQKENI. The CDR3 DNA reads as TGTGCCAGCTCAGGGACGGCTTACGAGCAGTACTTC. It translates to CASSGTAYEQYF.

The V call is TRBV5-1, the J call TRBJ2-2; D is ambiguous. Germline CDR1 reads SGHRS; CDR2 reads YFSETQ. The CDR3 is made up of 17 amino acids. The V end lost 0 bases, the J end lost 0 bases, and 12 bases lay between the germline ends. Here the CDR3 reads CASSLAIPGSNTGELFF. CDR3 in DNA: TGCGCCAGCAGCTTGGCCATCCCTGGCTCGAACACCGGGGAGCTGTTTTTT.

This sequence joins TRBV20-1 and TRBJ1-2; D remains ambiguous. Per germline, CDR1 DFQATT and CDR2 SNEGSKA (reference sequence). CDR3 size: 11 residues. V gave up 6 bases and J gave up 3 bases, with 8 bases separating them. The CDR3: CSAKTDYGYTF. In DNA, the CDR3 is TGCAGTGCCAAGACCGACTATGGCTACACCTTC.

This clone was counted once. V is TRBV7-2 and J is TRBJ2-3, with D perhaps matching TRBD2 (5 bases). Germline loops: CDR1 SGHTA, CDR2 FQGNSA. The CDR3 spans 12 residues. The germline V and J ends were trimmed by 5 bases and 5 bases, with 8 bases remaining between them. The CDR3 sequence: CASSTAEDTQYF. As DNA, the CDR3 is TGTGCCAGCAGCACAGCGGAAGATACGCAGTATTTT.

The CDR3 spells CASSPADTQYF. CDR3 DNA sequence: TGTGCCAGCAGTCCCGCAGATACGCAGTATTTT. The chain uses TRBV2 and TRBJ2-3; D remains ambiguous. The CDR3 runs 11 residues. Trimming shortened V by 5 bases and J by 4 bases, and 4 bases separated the two germline ends. Germline loops: CDR1 SNHLY, CDR2 FYNNEI.

The chain uses TRBV30 and TRBJ1-2; D may be TRBD1 (5 bases). Trimming left V 5 bases short and J 13 bases short, with 14 bases between. The CDR3 is made up of 10 amino acids. CDR1 is GTSNPN, CDR2 SVGIG, per germline (reference sequence). The CDR3 DNA is TGTGCCTGGGGGGCCTACGGAGGCACCTTC. This gives the protein CAWGAYGGTF.

This rearrangement joins TRBV7-2 to TRBJ1-5, with 11 bases fitting TRBD1. Germline V gene data show CDR1 as SGHTA and CDR2 as FQGNSA. V lost 5 bases to trimming and J lost 5 bases; unmatched junction nucleotides: 5. The CDR3 is 15 residues long. The CDR3, as DNA: TGTGCCAGCAGCCGAGGGACAGGGGGGCATCAGCCCCAGCATTTT. Translation: CASSRGTGGHQPQHF.

This sequence joins TRBV7-3 and TRBJ2-6, with a weak D call TRBD1 (7 bases). Trimming took off 3 bases at V and 0 bases at J, with 12 bases between the two ends. CDR1 and CDR2 (germline): SGHTA, FQGTGA. This CDR3 is built from 17 residues. The CDR3 reads CASSFGGGTSGANVLTF. The CDR3 region has the DNA TGTGCCAGCAGCTTCGGAGGGGGCACCTCTGGGGCCAACGTCCTGACTTTC.

V gene TRBV30 combines with J gene TRBJ1-5, with D unresolved. CDR1 and CDR2 from the germline V gene are GTSNPN and SVGIG (reference sequence). This CDR3 is built from 15 residues. Trimming pared 2 bases from V and 0 bases from J, leaving 11 bases between. CDR3 in DNA: TGTGCCTGGAGTTTAGGCGGGAATAGCAATCAGCCCCAGCATTTT. This translates into CAWSLGGNSNQPQHF. The complete variable domain, with remaining parts taken from reference TRBV30 and TRBJ1-5, reads SQTIHQWPATLVQPVGSPLSLECTVEGTSNPNLYWYRQAAGRGLQLLFYSVGIGQISSEVPQNLSASRPQDRQFILSSKKLLLSDSGFYLCAWSLGGNSNQPQHFGDGTRLSIL.

The rearrangement links TRBV30 to TRBJ2-5, with D possibly being TRBD2 (6 bases). With the DNA end fitting TRBJ2-7 better, the J assignment may be wrong. CDR1 is GTSNPN and CDR2 is SVGIG in the germline V gene (reference sequence). This CDR3 is built from 14 residues. In DNA, the CDR3 is TGTGCCTGGAGTGTTTTGGGGGGTCGTTTCGAGCAGTACTTC. It specifies CAWSVLGGRFEQYF.

The V call is TRBV4-2, the J call TRBJ2-2; maybe TRBD1 (5 bases). Germline V gene sequence: CDR1 LGHNA, CDR2 YNFKEQ. The V end was cut by 1 base, the J end by 9 bases, with 15 bases between. This CDR3 region has 15 residues. The CDR3 coding sequence is TGTGCCAGCAGCCAAGCCTCCAGGGAAGATAGGGAGCTGTTTTTT. As protein: CASSQASREDRELFF.

The chain couples TRBV5-1 to TRBJ1-1; 9 positions match TRBD1. CDR3 length: 13 amino acids. Per the germline V gene, CDR1 is SGHRS and CDR2 is YFSETQ. V was clipped by 4 bases and J by 8 bases; unmatched bases: 6. CDR3 sequence (DNA): TGCGCCAGCAGCCTCTCCGGGACAGGGGAAGCTTTCTTT. Translated, it gives CASSLSGTGEAFF.